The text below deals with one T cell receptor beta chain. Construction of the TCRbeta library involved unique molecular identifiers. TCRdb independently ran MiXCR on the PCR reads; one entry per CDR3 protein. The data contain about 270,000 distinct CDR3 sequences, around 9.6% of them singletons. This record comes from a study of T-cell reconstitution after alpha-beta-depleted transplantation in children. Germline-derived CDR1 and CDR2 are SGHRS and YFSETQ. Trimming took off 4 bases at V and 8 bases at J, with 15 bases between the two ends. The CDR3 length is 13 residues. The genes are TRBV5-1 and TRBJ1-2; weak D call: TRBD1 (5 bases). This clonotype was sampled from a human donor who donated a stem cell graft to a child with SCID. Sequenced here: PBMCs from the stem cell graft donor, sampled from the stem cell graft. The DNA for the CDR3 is TGCGCCAGCAGCCCCGAGAAGGGGCCAGGCTACACCTTC. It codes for CASSPEKGPGYTF.